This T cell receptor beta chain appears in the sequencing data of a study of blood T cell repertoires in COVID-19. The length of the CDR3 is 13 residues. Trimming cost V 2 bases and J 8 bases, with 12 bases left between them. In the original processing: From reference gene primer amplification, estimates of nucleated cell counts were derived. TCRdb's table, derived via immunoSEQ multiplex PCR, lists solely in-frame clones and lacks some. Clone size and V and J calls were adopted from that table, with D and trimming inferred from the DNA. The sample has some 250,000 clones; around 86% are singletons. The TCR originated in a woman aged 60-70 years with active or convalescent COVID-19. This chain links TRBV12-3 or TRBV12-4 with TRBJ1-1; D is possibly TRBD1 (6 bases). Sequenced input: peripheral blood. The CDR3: CASSLNSGQEAFF. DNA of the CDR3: TGTGCCAGCAGTTTAAACTCGGGACAAGAAGCTTTCTTT.